This TCR beta chain was documented in a study of T cells after posttransplantation cyclophosphamide. Study conclusions and caveats: Recipient CMV seropositivity and CMV reactivation strongly tracked TRB clonality. Skin or GI-infiltrating T cells shared few TRB sequences with blood. Later blood repertoires were often dominated by clones from the donor CD8+ memory compartment.

Assay used: immunoSEQ multiplex PCR; TCRdb lists only in-frame clones, some missing. The table lists about 32,000 clones, 90% to 95% of them singletons. Worth noting for this clone: Its antigen remains unknown.

The naive gate required viable CD3+CD4+ or CD3+CD8+ cells with CCR7+CD45RA+CD45RO-CD95-CD27+CD28+ phenotype. The related graft donor's blood sample was taken on the day of bone marrow donation. This clonotype was obtained from a man aged 25-45 years in good health and a related stem cell transplant donor. The sample taken for sequencing was naive CD4+ T cells sorted from blood.

Here the CDR3 reads CASTPRQGNTEAFF. CDR3 bases: TGTGCCAGCACCCCCAGACAGGGGAACACTGAAGCTTTCTTT. The V gene is TRBV7-2, the J gene TRBJ1-1; 7 positions match TRBD1. The CDR3 totals 14 residues. Looked up from germline, CDR1 is SGHTA and CDR2 is FQGNSA. Germline trimming cut 7 bases from V and 1 base from J; bases unmatched to any gene: 6.